Sequencing of this T cell receptor beta chain was carried out in a study of blood T cell repertoires in COVID-19. Profiling relied on immunoSEQ multiplex PCR, and the TCRdb table lists in-frame clones only, not all of them. The data show roughly 160,000 clones, with almost 85% seen just once and less than 3% held by the top ten. This CDR3 comprises 15 residues. Unmatched junction bases numbered 7, after V lost 6 bases and J lost 3 bases. The germline V gene has CDR1 MNHEY and CDR2 SVGAGI. This chain links TRBV6-5 with TRBJ1-2; 10 positions agree with TRBD1. The TCR comes from a woman aged 80 or over with COVID-19, enrolled during active disease. Sequencing was carried out using peripheral blood. The DNA of the CDR3 is TGTGCCAGCAGCGGGACAGGGGATAGGTACTATGGCTACACCTTC. Protein sequence: CASSGTGDRYYGYTF.